Listed below are T cell receptor beta chains from one sample, sequenced in a study of T cell responses to AZD1222 COVID-19 vaccine. The data were produced by immunoSEQ multiplex PCR, yet TCRdb's version contains in-frame clones alone and is incomplete. This table holds 150,000 to 250,000 clones, roughly 92% found once. This specimen consisted of peripheral blood, obtained 28 days after the second AZD1222 dose. These receptors were taken from an adult who received the AZD1222 COVID-19 vaccine. Both conserved end residues are trimmed from each CDR3. The D gene is left open where the match is weak. The size entry is marked missing in some rows and otherwise reads once, few, many or a size class.

d_call | clone_size | v_call | cdr3_aa
NA | NA | TRBV10-2 | ASSESAGGRGYT
TRBD2 | NA | TRBV6-1 | ASSGTGTSGSRSYEQY
NA | NA | TRBV7-3 | ASSREREGTAF
NA | few | TRBV25-1 | ASSSTRENTGELF
TRBD2 | NA | TRBV12-5 | ASGLSTVPGGEQY
TRBD1 | NA | TRBV9 | ASRPGQGKEAF
NA | NA | TRBV7-2 | ASSLAGGQNTEAF
NA | once | TRBV12-5 | ASGLRESSNQPQH
NA | NA | TRBV7-3 | ASSRRGAPNTGELF
NA | NA | TRBV24-1 | ATSDSAGPYGYT
NA | NA | TRBV18 | ASSPPSGRDSPLH
NA | few | TRBV3-1/TRBV3-2 | ASSLSPEEKLF
NA | NA | TRBV7-9 | APEMGITGNTIY
NA | NA | TRBV15 | ATSGPRGLGQPQH
NA | NA | TRBV4-1 | ASRSTGLREKLF
TRBD1 | NA | TRBV11-2 | ASSSGQGYGYT
NA | once | TRBV27 | ASSLSGLYEQY
NA | NA | TRBV5-1 | ASSLGAKGSGTDTQY
NA | few | TRBV11-2 | ASSLSEGTEAF
NA | NA | TRBV11-2 | ASSLGSAVSSYEQY
NA | NA | TRBV19 | ASSMRGAWNTEAF
NA | NA | TRBV7-9 | ASSSMGGPQETQY
NA | NA | TRBV9 | ASSSRGWDEKLF
NA | NA | TRBV2 | ASTLQGPREKLF
NA | NA | TRBV11-2 | ASSPRGYTEAF
TRBD2 | NA | TRBV9 | ASSVEVSGGTDTQY
TRBD2 | NA | TRBV28 | ASNPGLATDTQY
NA | NA | TRBV3-1/TRBV3-2 | ASSPRGGLAESYEQY
TRBD2 | NA | TRBV19 | ASTELAGSETQY
NA | NA | TRBV7-9 | ASSDASSPNTEAF
NA | NA | TRBV3-1/TRBV3-2 | ASSQVSATEAF